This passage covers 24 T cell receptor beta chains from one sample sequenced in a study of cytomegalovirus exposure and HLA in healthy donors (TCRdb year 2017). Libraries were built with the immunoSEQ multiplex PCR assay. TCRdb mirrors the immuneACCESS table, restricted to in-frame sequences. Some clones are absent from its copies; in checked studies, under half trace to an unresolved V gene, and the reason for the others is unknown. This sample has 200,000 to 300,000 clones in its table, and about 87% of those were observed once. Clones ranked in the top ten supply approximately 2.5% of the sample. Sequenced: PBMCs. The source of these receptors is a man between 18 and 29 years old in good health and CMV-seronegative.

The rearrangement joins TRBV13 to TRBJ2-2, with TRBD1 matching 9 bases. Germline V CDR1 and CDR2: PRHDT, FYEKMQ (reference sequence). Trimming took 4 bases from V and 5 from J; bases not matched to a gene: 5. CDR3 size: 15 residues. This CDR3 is CASSSPGQGTGELFF. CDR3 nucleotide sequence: TGTGCCAGCAGCTCGCCCGGACAGGGGACCGGGGAGCTGTTTTTT.

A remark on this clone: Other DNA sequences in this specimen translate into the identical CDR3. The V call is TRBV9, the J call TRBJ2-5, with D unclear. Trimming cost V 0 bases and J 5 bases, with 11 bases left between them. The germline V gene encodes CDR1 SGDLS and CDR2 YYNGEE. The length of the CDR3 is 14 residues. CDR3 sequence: CASSVGPLGETQYF. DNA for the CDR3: TGTGCCAGCAGCGTAGGACCGCTCGGGGAGACCCAGTACTTC.

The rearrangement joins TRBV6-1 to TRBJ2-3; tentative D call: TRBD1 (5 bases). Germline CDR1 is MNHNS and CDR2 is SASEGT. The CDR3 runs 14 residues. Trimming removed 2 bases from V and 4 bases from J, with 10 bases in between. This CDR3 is CASSERGFSDTQYF. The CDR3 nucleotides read TGTGCCAGCAGTGAAAGGGGATTCTCAGATACGCAGTATTTT.

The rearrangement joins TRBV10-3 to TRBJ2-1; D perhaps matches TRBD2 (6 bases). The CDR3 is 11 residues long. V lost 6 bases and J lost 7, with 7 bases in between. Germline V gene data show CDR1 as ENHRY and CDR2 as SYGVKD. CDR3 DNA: TGTGCCATCAGAAGCGGGAATGAGCAGTTCTTC. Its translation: CAIRSGNEQFF.

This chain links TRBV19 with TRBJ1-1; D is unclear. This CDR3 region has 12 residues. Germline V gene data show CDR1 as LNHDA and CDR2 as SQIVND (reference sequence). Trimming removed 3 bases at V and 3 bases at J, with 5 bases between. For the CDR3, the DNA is TGTGCCAGTAGTATCAGATACACTGAAGCTTTCTTT. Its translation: CASSIRYTEAFF.

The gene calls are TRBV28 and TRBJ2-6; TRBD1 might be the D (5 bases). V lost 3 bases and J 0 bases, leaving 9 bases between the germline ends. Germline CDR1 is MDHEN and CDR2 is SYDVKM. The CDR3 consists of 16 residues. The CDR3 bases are TGTGCCAGCAGTTTTGGGGCCTACTCTGGGGCCAACGTCCTGACTTTC. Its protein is CASSFGAYSGANVLTF.

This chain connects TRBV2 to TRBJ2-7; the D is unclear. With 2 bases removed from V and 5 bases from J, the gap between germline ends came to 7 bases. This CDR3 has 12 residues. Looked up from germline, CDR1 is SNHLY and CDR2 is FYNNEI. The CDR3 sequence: CASSEFVDEQYF. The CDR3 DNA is TGTGCCAGCAGTGAATTTGTCGACGAGCAGTACTTC.

Here the CDR3 DNA reads TGTGCCAGCAGCCCCAATTACTATGGCTACACCTTC. Translating gives CASSPNYYGYTF. The chain uses TRBV7-9 and TRBJ1-2, with no clear D. V lost 5 bases and J lost 3, with 7 bases in between. CDR1 SEHNR and CDR2 FQNEAQ come from the germline V gene (reference sequence). The CDR3 is made up of 12 amino acids.

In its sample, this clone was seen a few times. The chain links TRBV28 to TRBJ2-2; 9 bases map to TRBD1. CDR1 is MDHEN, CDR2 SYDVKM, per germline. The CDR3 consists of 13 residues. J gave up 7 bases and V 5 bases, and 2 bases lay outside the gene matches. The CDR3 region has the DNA TGTGCCAGCAGTCCGACAGGGGGCGGGGAGCTGTTTTTT. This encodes CASSPTGGGELFF.

The CDR3 loop reads CASSEGPGTGYGYTF. The CDR3 coding sequence is TGTGCCAGCAGTGAAGGTCCCGGGACAGGCTATGGCTACACCTTC. The chain has TRBV2 and TRBJ1-2, with 8 bases aligning to TRBD1. The V and J ends lost 1 base and 4 bases, in that order; junction bases with no gene match: 5. In germline, CDR1 is SNHLY, CDR2 FYNNEI. The CDR3 covers 15 residues. Combining the CDR3 with reference TRBV2 and TRBJ1-2 gives the whole variable domain EPEVTQTPSHQVTQMGQEVILRCVPISNHLYFYWYRQILGQKVEFLVSFYNNEISEKSEIFDDQFSVERPDGSNFTLKIRSTKLEDSAMYFCASSEGPGTGYGYTFGSGTRLTVV.

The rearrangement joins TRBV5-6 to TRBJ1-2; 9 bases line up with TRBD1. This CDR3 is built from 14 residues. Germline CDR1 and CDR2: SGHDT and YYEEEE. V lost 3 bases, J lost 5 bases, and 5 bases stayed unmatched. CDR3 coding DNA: TGTGCCAGCAGCTATACAGGGGGCGGGTATGGCTACACCTTC. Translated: CASSYTGGGYGYTF.

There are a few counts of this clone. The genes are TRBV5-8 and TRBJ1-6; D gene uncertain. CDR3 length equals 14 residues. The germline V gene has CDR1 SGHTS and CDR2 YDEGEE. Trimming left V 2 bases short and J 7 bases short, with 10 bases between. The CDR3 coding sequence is TGTGCCAGCAGCTTAAGAGTTCTCAATTCACCCCTCCACTTT. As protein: CASSLRVLNSPLHF.

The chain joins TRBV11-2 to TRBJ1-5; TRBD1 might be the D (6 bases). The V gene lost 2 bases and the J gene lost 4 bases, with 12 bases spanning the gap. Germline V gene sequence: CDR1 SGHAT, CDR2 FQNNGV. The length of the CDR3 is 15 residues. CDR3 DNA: TGTGCCAGCAGCTTACGGGGGGCGCCGAATCAGCCCCAGCATTTT. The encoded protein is CASSLRGAPNQPQHF.

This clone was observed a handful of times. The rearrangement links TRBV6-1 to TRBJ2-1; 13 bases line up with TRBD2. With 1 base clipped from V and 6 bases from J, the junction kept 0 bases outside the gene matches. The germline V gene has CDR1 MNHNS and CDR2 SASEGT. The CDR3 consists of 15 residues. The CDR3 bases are TGTGCCAGCAGTGAAGGGACTAGCGGGGGCAATGAGCAGTTCTTC. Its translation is CASSEGTSGGNEQFF.

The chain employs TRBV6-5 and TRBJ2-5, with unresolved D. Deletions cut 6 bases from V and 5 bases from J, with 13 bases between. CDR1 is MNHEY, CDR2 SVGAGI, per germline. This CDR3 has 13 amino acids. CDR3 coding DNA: TGTGCCAGCAGCCGAGGAATTGGGGAGACCCAGTACTTC. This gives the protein CASSRGIGETQYF.

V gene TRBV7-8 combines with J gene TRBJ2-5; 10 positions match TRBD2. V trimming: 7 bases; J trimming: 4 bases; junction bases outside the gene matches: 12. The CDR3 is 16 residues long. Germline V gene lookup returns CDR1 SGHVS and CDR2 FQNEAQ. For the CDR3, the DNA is TGTGCCAGCATTCCGAGCGGGGGGGCCCTCGGAGAGACCCAGTACTTC. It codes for CASIPSGGALGETQYF.

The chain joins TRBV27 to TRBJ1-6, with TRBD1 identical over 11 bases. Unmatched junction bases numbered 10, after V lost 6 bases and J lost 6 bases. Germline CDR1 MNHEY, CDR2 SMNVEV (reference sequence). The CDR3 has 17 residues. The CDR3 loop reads CASRWVGGTGGNSPLHF. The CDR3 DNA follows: TGTGCCAGCAGATGGGTGGGGGGGACAGGGGGTAATTCACCCCTCCACTTT.

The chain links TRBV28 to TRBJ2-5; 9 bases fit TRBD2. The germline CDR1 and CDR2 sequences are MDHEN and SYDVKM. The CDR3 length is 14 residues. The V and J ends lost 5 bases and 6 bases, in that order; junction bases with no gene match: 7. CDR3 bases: TGTGCCAGCAGTCCGCCTAGCGGGATTCAGACCCAGTACTTC. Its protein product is CASSPPSGIQTQYF.

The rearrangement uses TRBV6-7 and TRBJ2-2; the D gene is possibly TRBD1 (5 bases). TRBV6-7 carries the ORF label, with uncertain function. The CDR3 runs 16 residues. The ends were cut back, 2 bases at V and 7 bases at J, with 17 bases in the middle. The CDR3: CASSYLDKAQGGELFF. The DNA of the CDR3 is TGTGCCAGCAGTTACCTTGACAAGGCCCAGGGCGGGGAGCTGTTTTTT.

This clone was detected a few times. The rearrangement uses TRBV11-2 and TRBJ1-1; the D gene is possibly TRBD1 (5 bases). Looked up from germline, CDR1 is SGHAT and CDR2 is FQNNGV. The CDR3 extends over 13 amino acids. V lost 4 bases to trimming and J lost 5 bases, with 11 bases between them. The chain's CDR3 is CASSYYRSTEAFF. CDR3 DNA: TGTGCCAGCAGCTATTACAGGTCGACTGAAGCTTTCTTT.

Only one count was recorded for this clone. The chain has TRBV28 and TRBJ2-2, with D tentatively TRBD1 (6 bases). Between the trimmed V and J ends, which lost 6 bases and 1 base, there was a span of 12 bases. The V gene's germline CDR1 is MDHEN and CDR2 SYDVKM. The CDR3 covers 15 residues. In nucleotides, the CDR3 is TGTGCCAGCAGCCCCTCGGGACAGAACACCGGGGAGCTGTTTTTT. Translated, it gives CASSPSGQNTGELFF.

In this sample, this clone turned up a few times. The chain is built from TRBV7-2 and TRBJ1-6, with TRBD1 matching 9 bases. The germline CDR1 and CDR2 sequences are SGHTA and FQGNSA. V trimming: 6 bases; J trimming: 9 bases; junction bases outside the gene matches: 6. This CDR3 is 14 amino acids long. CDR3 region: CASRLDRGGSPLHF. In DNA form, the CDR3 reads TGTGCCAGCAGATTGGACAGGGGAGGTTCACCCCTCCACTTT.

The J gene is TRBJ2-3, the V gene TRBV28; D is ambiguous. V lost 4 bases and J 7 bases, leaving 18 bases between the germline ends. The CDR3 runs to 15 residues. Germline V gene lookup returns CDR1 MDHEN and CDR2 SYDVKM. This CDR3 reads CASSSSLRVLNTQYF. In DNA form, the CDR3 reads TGTGCCAGCAGTTCCTCTTTGAGAGTTCTGAATACGCAGTATTTT.

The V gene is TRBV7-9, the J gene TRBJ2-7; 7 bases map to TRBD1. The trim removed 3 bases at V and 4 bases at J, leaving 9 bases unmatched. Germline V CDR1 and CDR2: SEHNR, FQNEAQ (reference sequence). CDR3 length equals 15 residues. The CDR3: CASSFRQGVMYEQYF. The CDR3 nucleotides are TGTGCCAGCAGCTTCCGACAGGGAGTTATGTACGAGCAGTACTTC.